This T cell receptor beta chain stems from a study of T-cell reconstitution after alpha-beta-depleted transplantation in children. The study's findings and limits: Some patients showed high day-60 TCRbeta diversity, which derived from surviving recipient T cells and thymic progenitors. Several hundred expanded graft clones reportedly gave rise to the alpha-beta T cells present about two months after transplant.

With regard to this clonotype: As yet, its antigen is unknown.

The germline gives CDR1 LGHDT, CDR2 YNNKEL (reference sequence). There are 17 residues in the CDR3. V was clipped by 4 bases and J by 4 bases, with 19 bases between them. Unique molecular identifiers tagged the TCRbeta library. TCRdb called the PCR reads again in MiXCR, with one record for every CDR3 protein. This table has 500,000 to 650,000 distinct CDR3 sequences, 9.5% to 12% appearing once. This chain joins TRBV3-1 and TRBJ2-2, with D perhaps being TRBD1 or TRBD2 (5 bases each). Sequencing was performed on PBMCs, mostly from graft donor cells, taken 180 days after TCRalphabeta/CD19-depleted stem cell transplant. The sequence derives from a female patient aged 2 to 10 who had a stem cell transplant for aplastic anemia, so the T cells may come from the graft donor. The CDR3 reads CASSPRFGTGFTGELFF. CDR3 DNA sequence: TGTGCCAGCAGCCCGCGGTTCGGGACGGGCTTCACCGGGGAGCTGTTTTTT. The full variable domain, with the rest looked up from reference TRBV3-1 and TRBJ2-2, is DTAVSQTPKYLVTQMGNDKSIKCEQNLGHDTMYWYKQDSKKFLKIMFSYNNKELIINETVPNRFSPKSPDKAHLNLHINSLELGDSAVYFCASSPRFGTGFTGELFFGEGSRLTVL.